This entry concerns a single T cell receptor beta chain. The data were obtained in a study of cytomegalovirus exposure and HLA in healthy donors. PCR amplification relied on 60 Vbeta primers (plus 13 Jbeta primers). TCRdb keeps only in-frame clones here, not all; method: immunoSEQ multiplex PCR. The table has around 250,000 clones, about 80% seen once. CDR1 and CDR2 (germline): LNHNV, YYDKDF (reference sequence). V was shortened by 5 bases and J by 0 bases, with 11 bases between the two germline ends. The CDR3 length is 16 residues. This clonotype originated in a woman in her sixties in good health and CMV-seropositive. What was sequenced was PBMCs. This chain joins TRBV15 and TRBJ2-6; D gene unclear. CDR3 loop: CATSRRSGSGANVLTF. Here the CDR3 DNA reads TGTGCCACCAGCCGGCGGTCTGGCTCTGGGGCCAACGTCCTGACTTTC.